Given below is one T cell receptor (beta chain) in context. Its antigen is still unknown. Base quality data are lacking; no much larger clone is found one base away. This was a case-control study nested in a cohort of healthcare workers in London, UK, who had nasopharyngeal swab PCR tests and blood samples taken every week. Healthcare workers were enrolled in the week of the UK lockdown, from 23 to 31 March 2020, and were followed every week for up to roughly 15 weeks. The sample comes from a study of early T cells in non-severe SARS-CoV-2 infection (dated by TCRdb to the early 2020s). Notes on the research overall: Because TCR sequencing relied on bulk RNA taken from unsorted whole blood, pairing of alpha and beta chains was not possible. Study-wide findings and limitations: VDJdb matching was skewed toward anti-spike CD8 responses and likely underestimated virus-specific expansions, missing private and CD4 specificities.

Libraries were constructed by 5' RACE. TCRdb records NextSeq 500 as the sequencer. Unique molecular identifiers were attached to individual cDNA molecules in the TCR library protocol so that sequencing error and PCR bias could be corrected. TCR alpha and beta chains were both sequenced, and the abundances of alpha and beta sequences in each sample were closely correlated with each other. Turning to the authors' computational methods: Decombinator V4 was used to annotate the V gene, J gene and CDR3 of the TCR sequences. TCRs were defined as expanded if a significant change between any two time points was detected under a Poisson model with p below 0.0001. TCR abundances were normalised to the total number of TCRs sequenced per sample and were expressed as counts per million. TRAV1-2 paired with TRAJ12, TRAJ20 or TRAJ33 defined MAIT TCRs, while TRAV10 paired with TRAJ18 defined iNKT TCRs. A search of VDJdb, accessed on 1 November 2021, was run for TCRs annotated to CMV, EBV and SARS-CoV-2, with TCRs annotated for multiple antigens excluded. TCRdb redid the processing of the public reads, applying fastp at Q25 and MiXCR, and retained in-frame beta chains. CDR3 protein sequences are deduplicated, and each keeps its most common genes and DNA. These V and J calls derive from TCRdb rather than the authors' analysis. Across this sample there are about 40,000 distinct CDR3 sequences, with approximately 4.8% seen only once. The ten most abundant clones make up 4.5% to 5.5% of the sample.

At the junction V is shortened by 1 base and J by 7 bases, with 17 bases in between. From a lookup of the germline V gene (reference sequence), CDR1 and CDR2 are LNHNV and YYDKDF. There are 15 amino acids in the CDR3, from cysteine to phenylalanine inclusive. Of all the DNA, just the CDR3 is kept, 45 bases in frame from base 1. This sequence was found in an adult who was a healthcare worker with PCR-confirmed SARS-CoV-2 infection or an uninfected control (not recorded which). The chain uses TRBV15 and TRBJ2-7, with the D call perhaps TRBD1 or TRBD2, each one matching 5 bases. Sequenced sample: whole blood. The nucleotide sequence is given as TGTGCCACCAGCAGAGTATACGGGGACCTCGGTGAGCAGTACTTC. Its protein product is CATSRVYGDLGEQYF.